Presented here are 15 T cell receptor beta chains from one specimen sequenced in a study of metastatic and nonmetastatic thyroid tumors (dated by TCRdb to between 2020 and 2021). None of the patients had been given any treatment before thyroid surgery. Library preparation employed PCR. The listed sequencing device is Illumina HiSeq 4000. TCRdb reprocessed the public reads (quality trimming at Q25 with fastp, clone calling with MiXCR) and kept in-frame beta chains. This sample comprises some 60,000 clones, just under 30% of them detected only once. The ten largest clones add up to approximately 15% of the sample. What was sequenced was blood. Receptors originate from a female donor with papillary thyroid cancer or a benign thyroid nodule (not recorded which). Some clones in this sample may be carry-over from other donors' samples.

CDR3 in DNA: TGTGCCAGCAGCTTCGGGCGGGGGCGCCGGGATACGCAGTATTTT. Translated: CASSFGRGRRDTQYF. The chain carries TRBV5-6 and TRBJ2-3, with D possibly being TRBD2 (7 bases). V was shortened by 2 bases and J by 6 bases, with 16 bases between the two germline ends. This CDR3 has 15 amino acids. Germline loops: CDR1 SGHDT, CDR2 YYEEEE. The full variable domain, in which reference TRBV5-6 and TRBJ2-3 provide the parts outside the CDR3, is DAGVTQSPTHLIKTRGQQVTLRCSPKSGHDTVSWYQQALGQGPQFIFQYYEEEERQRGNFPDRFSGHQFPNYSSELNVNALLLGDSALYLCASSFGRGRRDTQYFGPGTRLTVL.

This sequence joins TRBV4-1 and TRBJ1-1, with D perhaps matching TRBD1 (5 bases). Germline CDR1 MGHRA, CDR2 YSYEKL. Trimming left V 5 bases short and J 1 base short, with 11 bases between. The length of the CDR3 is 14 residues. CDR3 bases: TGCGCCAGCAGCTTAGGGGCGAAGAACACTGAAGCTTTCTTT. This gives the protein CASSLGAKNTEAFF.

This clone was counted once. This chain uses TRBV5-6 with TRBJ2-7; no reliable D call. Germline CDR1 reads SGHDT; CDR2 reads YYEEEE. V was shortened by 4 bases and J by 3 bases, with 5 bases between the two germline ends. The CDR3 contains 11 residues. CDR3 loop: CASSQDYEQYF. In DNA, the CDR3 is TGTGCCAGCAGCCAAGACTACGAGCAGTACTTC.

This clone has just a few counts. The rearrangement links TRBV6-1 to TRBJ2-1; D ambiguous. Germline CDR1 is MNHNS and CDR2 is SASEGT. V was pared by 7 bases and J by 6 bases, with 7 bases between. This CDR3 has 11 residues. This CDR3 is CASMSTNEQFF. CDR3 in DNA: TGTGCCAGCATGTCGACCAATGAGCAGTTCTTC.

J is TRBJ1-2 and V is TRBV30; D uncertain. V was shortened by 2 bases and J by 0 bases, with 7 bases between the two germline ends. The CDR3 length is 13 residues. The germline gives CDR1 GTSNPN, CDR2 SVGIG (reference sequence). The CDR3 sequence: CAWSRQTNYGYTF. CDR3 bases: TGTGCCTGGAGTAGGCAGACTAACTATGGCTACACCTTC.

The sample holds a few counts of this clone. V usage is TRBV15 and J usage is TRBJ2-5, with D possibly matching TRBD2 (6 bases). Gene TRBJ2-1 matches the end of the DNA better, so the J call may be wrong. Germline V gene sequence: CDR1 LNHNV, CDR2 YYDKDF (reference sequence). This CDR3 has 15 residues. The CDR3 region is CATSRGRAGGDEQFF. The DNA of the CDR3 is TGTGCCACCAGCAGAGGGAGGGCCGGGGGTGATGAGCAGTTCTTC.

The rearrangement joins TRBV2 to TRBJ1-4; D not certain. Trimming stripped 9 bases from V and 4 bases from J, with 12 bases between. CDR1 is SNHLY and CDR2 is FYNNEI in the germline V gene. This CDR3 comprises 13 residues. In DNA form, the CDR3 reads TGTGCCAGGATGACGGCGGGTAATGAAAAACTGTTTTTT. Encoded protein: CARMTAGNEKLFF.

This clone was picked up a small number of times. The chain joins TRBV27 to TRBJ1-2; perhaps TRBD1 as D (5 bases). This CDR3 has 12 amino acids. Trimming cost V 0 bases and J 8 bases, with 7 bases left between them. Germline values: CDR1 MNHEY, CDR2 SMNVEV (reference sequence). CDR3 sequence (DNA): TGTGCCAGCAGTTTATCGGGGGACGGCTACACCTTC. This encodes CASSLSGDGYTF.

This clone is deemed medium-sized. The V and J genes are TRBV19 and TRBJ1-1; possibly TRBD1 for D (5 bases). The CDR3 is 14 amino acids. Germline V CDR1 and CDR2: LNHDA, SQIVND (reference sequence). V was shortened by 3 bases and J by 5 bases, with 13 bases between the two germline ends. This CDR3 reads CASSMTAGGTEAFF. In nucleotides, the CDR3 is TGTGCCAGTAGTATGACGGCTGGGGGTACTGAAGCTTTCTTT.

In nucleotides, the CDR3 is TGTGCATCCTGGGGGGGCACTGAAGCTTTCTTT. This sequence encodes CASWGGTEAFF. The chain combines TRBV30 with TRBJ1-1; the D gene is possibly TRBD1 (5 bases). CDR1 is GTSNPN, CDR2 SVGIG, per germline (reference sequence). The CDR3 has 11 residues.

This clone was counted between two and nine times. The chain couples TRBV27 to TRBJ2-7; TRBD1 might be the D (6 bases). Germline V gene data show CDR1 as MNHEY and CDR2 as SMNVEV (reference sequence). This CDR3 has 13 residues. V lost 6 bases and J 2 bases, leaving 11 bases between the germline ends. The CDR3 coding sequence is TGTGCCAGCAGATTACAGGGAACCTACGAGCAGTACTTC. Translating gives CASRLQGTYEQYF.

This clone was counted a few times. The V call is TRBV6-5, the J call TRBJ2-7; 9 nucleotides line up with TRBD1. CDR1 and CDR2 from the germline V gene are MNHEY and SVGAGI. The CDR3 contains 15 residues. V dropped 2 bases and J dropped 2; count of bases not matched to a gene: 4. This CDR3 is CASSYRQGVTYEQYF. In nucleotides, the CDR3 is TGTGCCAGCAGTTACCGACAGGGGGTCACCTACGAGCAGTACTTC.

This clone showed up just a few times. V and J are TRBV12-3 or TRBV12-4 and TRBJ2-3; 10 bases agree with TRBD2. V lost 1 base, J lost 1 base, and 5 bases stayed unmatched. The CDR3 contains 17 residues. CDR3 loop: CASSLGGLADGTDTQYF. DNA of the CDR3: TGTGCCAGCAGTTTAGGTGGACTAGCGGATGGCACAGATACGCAGTATTTT.

This clone was detected only a few times. The chain couples TRBV24-1 to TRBJ2-1; D remains unclear. The CDR3 totals 12 residues. V was clipped by 5 bases and J by 9 bases, with 10 bases between them. Germline V gene sequence: CDR1 KGHDR, CDR2 SFDVKD. In DNA, the CDR3 is TGTGCCACCAGTGGGCCTAGTACTGAGCAGTTCTTC. As protein: CATSGPSTEQFF.

A few counts support this clone. The chain couples TRBV20-1 to TRBJ2-3; tentatively, D is TRBD2 (7 bases). There are 15 residues in the CDR3. The ends were cut back, 4 bases at V and 3 bases at J, with 17 bases in the middle. Per germline, CDR1 DFQATT and CDR2 SNEGSKA (reference sequence). Here the CDR3 reads CSATGGPSRTDTQYF. The CDR3 coding sequence is TGCAGTGCTACCGGGGGGCCTAGCAGGACAGATACGCAGTATTTT.